These 6 T cell receptor beta chains came from one sample sequenced in a study of T cells in Graves' hyperthyroidism and ophthalmopathy. Researchers amplified the TCR beta CDR3 regions from RNA transcripts. The HTBI primer set served for first-round RT-PCR of the TCR CDR3. From the multiplex PCR reads, TCRdb called clonotypes with MiXCR, one entry per CDR3 protein. The data show about 590,000 distinct CDR3 sequences, 15% to 19% seen once. Sequenced input: blood. Source of these receptors: a woman in her 30s with Graves' hyperthyroidism.

The sample holds many counts of this clonotype. This chain uses TRBV30 with TRBJ2-5, with 8 nucleotides matching TRBD2. Germline lookup yields CDR1 GTSNPN and CDR2 SVGIG (reference sequence). With 0 bases clipped from V and 4 bases from J, the junction kept 1 base outside the gene matches. This CDR3 spans 13 amino acids. CDR3 in amino acids: CAWSVRGGETQYF. CDR3 DNA: TGTGCCTGGAGTGTACGGGGGGGAGAGACCCAGTACTTC.

On this clonotype: A read error may explain this, as a much larger clone is one base away. The chain recombines TRBV12-3 or TRBV12-4 with TRBJ2-4; D not resolved. CDR3 length equals 12 residues. The V end lost 5 bases, the J end lost 11 bases, and 13 bases lay between the germline ends. DNA of the CDR3: TGTGCCAGCAGTCGACGGAAAGGAGTTCAGTACTTC. Translated, it gives CASSRRKGVQYF.

This clonotype was counted ten times or more. The chain joins TRBV28 to TRBJ2-4, with D uncertain. The V gene lost 6 bases and the J gene lost 1 base, with 4 bases spanning the gap. Per germline, CDR1 MDHEN and CDR2 SYDVKM. The CDR3 covers 12 residues. The CDR3 region is CASRSAKNIQYF. In DNA, the CDR3 is TGTGCCAGCAGATCTGCCAAAAACATTCAGTACTTC.

The chain links TRBV7-2 to TRBJ2-1; 8 bases map to TRBD2. CDR1 and CDR2 (germline): SGHTA, FQGNSA. Trimming cost V 1 base and J 5 bases; bases outside gene matches: 7. The CDR3 runs to 16 residues. CDR3 sequence (DNA): TGTGCCAGCAGCTTAGTGTCTGGTAGCGGGAACAATGAGCAGTTCTTC. This sequence encodes CASSLVSGSGNNEQFF.

The gene calls are TRBV29-1 and TRBJ1-2; no clear D gene. Germline values: CDR1 SQVTM, CDR2 ANQGSEA. V was cut by 3 bases and J by 3 bases, with 8 bases left in between. CDR3 length equals 12 residues. The CDR3 reads CSVDADDYGYTF. CDR3 bases: TGCAGCGTTGACGCGGATGACTATGGCTACACCTTC.

This clonotype was observed many times. The chain joins TRBV5-5 to TRBJ2-7, with 12 bases that match TRBD2. Germline CDR1 and CDR2: SGHKS and YYEKEE (reference sequence). Losses at the gene ends were 4 bases for V and 3 bases for J; bases not matched to a gene: 5. The CDR3 is 15 residues long. The CDR3: CASSPTSGSVYEQYF. The CDR3 bases are TGTGCCAGCAGCCCGACTAGCGGGAGCGTCTACGAGCAGTACTTC.